Presented here are 18 T cell receptor beta chains from one specimen sequenced in a study of pediatric ulcerative colitis. During colonoscopy, one to two rectal pinch biopsies were collected. Clones were sequenced by immunoSEQ multiplex PCR, and TCRdb holds only the in-frame ones, with some missing. The sample has more than 40,000 clones; 78% are singletons. The source material was gut tissue. The origin of the receptors is a girl aged 5-17 years with moderate ulcerative colitis.

In its sample, this clone ranks as medium-sized. The V and J genes are TRBV28 and TRBJ1-2; D is uncertain. V lost 6 bases, J lost 0 bases, and 14 bases lay in between. CDR3 length: 15 residues. Looked up from germline, CDR1 is MDHEN and CDR2 is SYDVKM. The CDR3 protein is CASRPPLRANYGYTF. CDR3 in DNA: TGTGCCAGCAGGCCCCCCTTGAGGGCTAACTATGGCTACACCTTC.

The V gene is TRBV4-1, the J gene TRBJ1-1; TRBD1 is a possible D gene (5 bases). Trimming took off 5 bases at V and 3 bases at J, with 10 bases between the two ends. Germline assignment: CDR1 MGHRA and CDR2 YSYEKL. This CDR3 has 13 residues. The CDR3 nucleotides are TGCGCCAGCAGCTTAGGCAGGGACACTGAAGCTTTCTTT. Translated: CASSLGRDTEAFF.

The chain joins TRBV2 to TRBJ2-7; no definite D call. CDR1 is SNHLY, CDR2 FYNNEI, per germline. Trimming took off 2 bases at V and 1 base at J, with 9 bases between the two ends. The CDR3 consists of 14 residues. The CDR3 DNA reads as TGTGCCAGCAGTGAATCGTTTAGATCCTACGAGCAGTACTTC. Its translation is CASSESFRSYEQYF.

The genes are TRBV30 and TRBJ1-4, with 9 bases identical to TRBD1. The CDR3 totals 15 residues. The V gene's germline CDR1 is GTSNPN and CDR2 SVGIG (reference sequence). The V segment lost 0 bases and the J segment 7 bases; nucleotides outside the gene matches: 6. The CDR3 here is CAWSVTGTGIEKLFF. The CDR3, as DNA: TGTGCCTGGAGTGTGACCGGGACAGGGATTGAAAAACTGTTTTTT.

The genes are TRBV27 and TRBJ1-4; unclear D gene. Trimming took off 6 bases at V and 7 bases at J, with 15 bases between the two ends. Germline loops: CDR1 MNHEY, CDR2 SMNVEV (reference sequence). CDR3 length: 14 residues. CDR3 coding DNA: TGTGCCAGCAGAAAATCCGGGGAAGGTGAAAAACTGTTTTTT. This translates into CASRKSGEGEKLFF.

J is TRBJ1-1 and V is TRBV19, with a tentative D call TRBD1 (6 bases). Germline assignment: CDR1 LNHDA and CDR2 SQIVND (reference sequence). This CDR3 has 16 amino acids. Trimming removed 4 bases from V and 2 bases from J, with 17 bases in between. The CDR3 sequence: CASSKGGGWSNTEAFF. CDR3 DNA sequence: TGTGCCAGTAGTAAGGGGGGTGGTTGGAGCAACACTGAAGCTTTCTTT.

CDR3 residues: CASSLLGVEAFF. The CDR3 DNA follows: TGTGCCAGCAGCTTATTGGGGGTTGAAGCTTTCTTT. This chain connects TRBV7-2 to TRBJ1-1; a possible D gene is TRBD1 (5 bases). Germline V gene sequence: CDR1 SGHTA, CDR2 FQGNSA. The CDR3 length is 12 residues. V lost 2 bases, J lost 7 bases, and 8 bases lay in between.

A single count supports this clone. This chain links TRBV6-5 with TRBJ1-1; D is uncertain. V dropped 4 bases and J dropped 3 bases, with 18 bases sitting between them. Germline V lookup: CDR1 MNHEY, CDR2 SVGAGI. The CDR3 runs to 16 residues. CDR3 loop: CASSSIRLRSDTEAFF. Here the CDR3 DNA reads TGTGCCAGCAGTTCCATAAGACTTCGTTCGGACACTGAAGCTTTCTTT.

DNA of the CDR3: TGTGCCAGCAGCTTGACTAGCGGAGTTACTGAGCAGTTCTTC. It encodes CASSLTSGVTEQFF. The chain couples TRBV5-5 to TRBJ2-1; 8 positions match TRBD2. Germline CDR1 SGHKS, CDR2 YYEKEE (reference sequence). The CDR3 consists of 14 residues. V trimming: 1 base; J trimming: 9 bases; junction bases outside the gene matches: 6.

The CDR3 DNA is TGCGCCAGCAGAAAACCGGGGGGCACCGGGGAGCTGTTTTTT. Amino acid sequence: CASRKPGGTGELFF. The rearrangement uses TRBV10-2 and TRBJ2-2, with 7 nucleotides matching TRBD2. V lost 6 bases, J lost 4 bases, and 5 bases stayed unmatched. The germline V gene encodes CDR1 WSHSY and CDR2 SAAADI. The CDR3 is 14 residues long.

This clone was seen more than once but under ten times. The chain links TRBV7-9 to TRBJ2-7; 13 positions match TRBD2. Trimming cost V 6 bases and J 5 bases; bases outside gene matches: 7. CDR1 SEHNR and CDR2 FQNEAQ come from the germline V gene (reference sequence). The CDR3 covers 15 residues. The CDR3 region is CASSLGLAGVDEQYF. In nucleotides, the CDR3 is TGTGCCAGCAGTCTTGGACTAGCGGGAGTCGACGAGCAGTACTTC.

A word on this clone: Germline is not matched at one junction end, which may reflect a read error. DNA of the CDR3: TGTGCCAGCTCACCAAGCGGGGGGGGATTTGCCAGAAACATTCAGTACTTC. Residues: CASSPSGGGFARNIQYF. This rearrangement joins TRBV18 to TRBJ2-4, with 10 bases that match TRBD2. The CDR3 has 17 residues. CDR1 is KGHSH, CDR2 LQKENI, per germline. The variable domain in full, with the rest retrieved from reference TRBV18 and TRBJ2-4, is NAGVMQNPRHLVRRRGQEARLRCSPMKGHSHVYWYRQLPEEGLKFMVYLQKENIIDESGMPKERFSAEFPKEGPSILRIQQVVRGDSAAYFCASSPSGGGFARNIQYFGAGTRLSVL.

This clone was seen more than once but under ten times. V and J are TRBV6-5 and TRBJ1-3; D uncertain. The length of the CDR3 is 14 residues. The V and J ends lost 3 bases and 1 base respectively, with 7 bases between them. Germline V gives CDR1 MNHEY, CDR2 SVGAGI. For the CDR3, the DNA is TGTGCCAGCAGTTATGCGGGGTCTGGAAACACCATATATTTT. This sequence encodes CASSYAGSGNTIYF.

This clone was detected only once. The chain links TRBV30 to TRBJ2-7; no clear D gene. The CDR3 has 12 amino acids. With 1 base removed from V and 3 bases from J, the gap between germline ends came to 7 bases. CDR1 GTSNPN and CDR2 SVGIG come from the germline V gene (reference sequence). CDR3 region: CAWSDSNYEQYF. The CDR3 region has the DNA TGTGCCTGGAGTGACAGTAACTACGAGCAGTACTTC.

This chain links TRBV25-1 with TRBJ1-1; D is ambiguous. The germline gives CDR1 MGHDK, CDR2 SYGVNS. The CDR3 covers 12 residues. The V gene lost 1 base and the J gene lost 10 bases, with 10 bases spanning the gap. The CDR3 protein is CASSEWAGRAFF. The DNA for the CDR3 is TGTGCCAGCAGTGAATGGGCAGGCAGAGCTTTCTTT.

CDR3 sequence reads: CASSLGSRGGDEKLFF. The CDR3 DNA follows: TGCGCCAGCAGCTTGGGTTCCCGGGGAGGCGATGAAAAACTGTTTTTT. The chain combines TRBV5-1 with TRBJ1-4; no firm D call. The length of the CDR3 is 16 residues. Germline V CDR1 and CDR2: SGHRS, YFSETQ. V was pared by 0 bases and J by 6 bases, with 15 bases between.

This chain uses TRBV11-1 with TRBJ2-7; weak D call: TRBD2 (5 bases). This CDR3 region has 16 residues. CDR1 SGHAT and CDR2 FQDESV come from the germline V gene (reference sequence). V lost 5 bases, J lost 0 bases, and 17 bases lay in between. The CDR3 is CASSPSNRGSSYEQYF. CDR3 sequence (DNA): TGTGCCAGCAGCCCCTCAAACCGGGGAAGCTCCTACGAGCAGTACTTC.

This clone appeared once. The chain joins TRBV19 to TRBJ2-2; a possible D gene is TRBD1 (6 bases). The germline V gene has CDR1 LNHDA and CDR2 SQIVND (reference sequence). CDR3 length equals 13 residues. The germline V and J ends were trimmed by 4 bases and 7 bases, with 10 bases remaining between them. The CDR3 spells CASSTQGGGELFF. CDR3 bases: TGTGCCAGTAGTACACAGGGCGGCGGGGAGCTGTTTTTT.